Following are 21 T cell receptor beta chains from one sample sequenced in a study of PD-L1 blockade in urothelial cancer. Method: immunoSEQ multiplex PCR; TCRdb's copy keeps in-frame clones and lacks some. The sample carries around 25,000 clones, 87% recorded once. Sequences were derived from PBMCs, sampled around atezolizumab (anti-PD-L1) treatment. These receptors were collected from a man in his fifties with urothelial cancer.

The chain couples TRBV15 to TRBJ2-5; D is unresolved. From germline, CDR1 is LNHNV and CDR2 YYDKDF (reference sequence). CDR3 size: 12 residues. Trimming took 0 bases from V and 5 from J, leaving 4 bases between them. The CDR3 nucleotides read TGTGCCACCAGCAGAGAGGGCGAGACCCAGTACTTC. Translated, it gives CATSREGETQYF.

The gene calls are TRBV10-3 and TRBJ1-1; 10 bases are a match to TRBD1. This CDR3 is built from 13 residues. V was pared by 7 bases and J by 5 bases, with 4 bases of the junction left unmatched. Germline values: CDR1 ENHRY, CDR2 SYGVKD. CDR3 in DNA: TGTGCCATCAAGACAGGGGGCTTGACTGAAGCTTTCTTT. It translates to CAIKTGGLTEAFF.

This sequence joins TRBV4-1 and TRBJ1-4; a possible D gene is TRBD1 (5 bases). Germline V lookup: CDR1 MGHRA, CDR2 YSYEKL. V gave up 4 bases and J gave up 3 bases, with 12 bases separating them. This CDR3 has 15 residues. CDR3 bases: TGCGCCAGCAGCCCCTCCCCAGGGCCTAATGAAAAACTGTTTTTT. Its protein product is CASSPSPGPNEKLFF.

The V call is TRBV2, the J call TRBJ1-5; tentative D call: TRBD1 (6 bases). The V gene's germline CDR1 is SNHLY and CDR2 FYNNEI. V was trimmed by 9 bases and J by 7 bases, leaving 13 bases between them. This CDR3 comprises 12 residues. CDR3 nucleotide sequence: TGTGCCAGTGGGGGGGGGCGCCAGCCCCAGCATTTT. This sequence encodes CASGGGRQPQHF.

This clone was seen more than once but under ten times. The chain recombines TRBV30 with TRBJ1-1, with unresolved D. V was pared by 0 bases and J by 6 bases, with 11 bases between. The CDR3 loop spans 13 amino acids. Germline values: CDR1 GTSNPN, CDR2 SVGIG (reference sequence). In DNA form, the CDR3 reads TGTGCCTGGAGTGTCGCCCGGGAGGCTGAAGCTTTCTTT. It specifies CAWSVAREAEAFF.

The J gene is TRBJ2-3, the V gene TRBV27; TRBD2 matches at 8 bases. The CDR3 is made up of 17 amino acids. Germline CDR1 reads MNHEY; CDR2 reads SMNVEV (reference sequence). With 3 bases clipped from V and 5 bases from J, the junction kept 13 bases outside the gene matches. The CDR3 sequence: CASSFSGSGIARDTQYF. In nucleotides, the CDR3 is TGTGCCAGCAGTTTTTCAGGTAGCGGGATTGCCAGAGATACGCAGTATTTT.

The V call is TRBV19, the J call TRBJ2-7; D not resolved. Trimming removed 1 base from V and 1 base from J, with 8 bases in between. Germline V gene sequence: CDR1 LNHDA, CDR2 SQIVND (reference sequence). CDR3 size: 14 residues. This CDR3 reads CASSIGFTSYEQYF. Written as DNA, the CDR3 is TGTGCCAGTAGTATAGGGTTTACTTCCTACGAGCAGTACTTC.

The CDR3 sequence is CASRDPGGRRGNTIYF. The CDR3 DNA sequence: TGCGCCAGCAGGGACCCCGGGGGGCGAAGAGGAAACACCATATATTTT. This rearrangement joins TRBV4-1 to TRBJ1-3; TRBD1 is a possible D gene (6 bases). V was trimmed by 6 bases and J by 4 bases, leaving 19 bases between them. The CDR3 has 16 residues. Germline CDR1 is MGHRA and CDR2 is YSYEKL.

The CDR3 DNA reads TGTGCCAGTAGCCCAGGTGGGACCCAGTACTTC. Amino acid sequence: CASSPGGTQYF. The gene calls are TRBV19 and TRBJ2-5; no clear D. In germline, CDR1 is LNHDA, CDR2 SQIVND (reference sequence). Trimming stripped 6 bases from V and 7 bases from J, with 9 bases between. This CDR3 contains 11 residues.

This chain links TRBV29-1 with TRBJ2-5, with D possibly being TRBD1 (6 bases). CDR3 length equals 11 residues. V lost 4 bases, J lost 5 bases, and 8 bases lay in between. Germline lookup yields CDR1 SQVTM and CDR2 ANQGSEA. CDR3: CSVVRGETQYF. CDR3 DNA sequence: TGCAGCGTTGTAAGGGGGGAGACCCAGTACTTC.

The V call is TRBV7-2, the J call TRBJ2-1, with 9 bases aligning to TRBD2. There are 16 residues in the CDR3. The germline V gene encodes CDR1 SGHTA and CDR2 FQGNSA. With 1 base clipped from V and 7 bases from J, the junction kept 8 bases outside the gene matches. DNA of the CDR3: TGTGCCAGCAGCTTAGGCGGCGGGAGGGCCGTTAATGAGCAGTTCTTC. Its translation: CASSLGGGRAVNEQFF.

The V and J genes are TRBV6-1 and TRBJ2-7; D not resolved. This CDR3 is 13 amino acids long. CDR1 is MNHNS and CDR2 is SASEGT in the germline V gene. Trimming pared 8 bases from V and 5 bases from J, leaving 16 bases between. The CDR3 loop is CASGRPVIDEQYF. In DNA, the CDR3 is TGTGCCAGCGGTCGCCCAGTAATCGACGAGCAGTACTTC.

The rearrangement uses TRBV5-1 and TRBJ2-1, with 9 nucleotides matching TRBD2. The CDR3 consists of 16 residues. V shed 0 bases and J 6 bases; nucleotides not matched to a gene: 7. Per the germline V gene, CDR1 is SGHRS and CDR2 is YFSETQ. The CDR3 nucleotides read TGCGCCAGCAGCTTGGATGCGGGAGGGCGGGTCAATGAGCAGTTCTTC. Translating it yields CASSLDAGGRVNEQFF.

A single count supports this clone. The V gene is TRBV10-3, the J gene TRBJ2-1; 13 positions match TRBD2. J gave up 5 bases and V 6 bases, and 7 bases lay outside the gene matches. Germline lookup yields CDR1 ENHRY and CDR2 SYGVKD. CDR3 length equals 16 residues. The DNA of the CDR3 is TGTGCCATCAGGAACCCCGGGACTAGCGGGAACAATGAGCAGTTCTTC. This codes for CAIRNPGTSGNNEQFF.

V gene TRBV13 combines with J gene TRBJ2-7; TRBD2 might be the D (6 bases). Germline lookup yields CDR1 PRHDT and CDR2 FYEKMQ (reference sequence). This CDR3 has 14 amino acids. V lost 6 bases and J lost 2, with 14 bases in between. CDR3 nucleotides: TGTGCCAGCAGGGAAGGAGGGCAAGCCTACGAGCAGTACTTC. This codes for CASREGGQAYEQYF.

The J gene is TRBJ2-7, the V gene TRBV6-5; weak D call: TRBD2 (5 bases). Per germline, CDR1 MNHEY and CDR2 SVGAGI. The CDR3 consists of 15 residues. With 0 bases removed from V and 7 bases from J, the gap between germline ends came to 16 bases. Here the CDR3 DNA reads TGTGCCAGCAGTTACTCGAGAGGGCGGGCCTCGGAGCAGTACTTC. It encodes CASSYSRGRASEQYF.

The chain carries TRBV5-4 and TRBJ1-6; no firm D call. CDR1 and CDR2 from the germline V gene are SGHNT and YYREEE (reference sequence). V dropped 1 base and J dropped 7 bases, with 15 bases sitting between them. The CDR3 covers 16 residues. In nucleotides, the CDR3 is TGTGCCAGCAGCTTGCTAATAGGACTCTCAAATTCACCCCTCCACTTT. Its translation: CASSLLIGLSNSPLHF.

CDR3 protein: CASSIGWRGGNTGELFF. CDR3 nucleotide sequence: TGTGCCAGTAGTATAGGTTGGAGGGGGGGGAACACCGGGGAGCTGTTTTTT. The rearrangement links TRBV19 to TRBJ2-2; D is perhaps TRBD2 (7 bases). The V gene's germline CDR1 is LNHDA and CDR2 SQIVND (reference sequence). V was clipped by 1 base and J by 1 base, with 13 bases between them. This CDR3 region has 17 residues.

The CDR3 is CAIRGAGEAKNIQYF. CDR3 nucleotide sequence: TGTGCCATCAGGGGGGCAGGAGAAGCCAAAAACATTCAGTACTTC. The chain carries TRBV10-3 and TRBJ2-4; D is possibly TRBD1 (6 bases). The germline V and J ends were trimmed by 6 bases and 0 bases, with 12 bases remaining between them. The CDR3 is made up of 15 amino acids. Germline V CDR1 and CDR2: ENHRY, SYGVKD.

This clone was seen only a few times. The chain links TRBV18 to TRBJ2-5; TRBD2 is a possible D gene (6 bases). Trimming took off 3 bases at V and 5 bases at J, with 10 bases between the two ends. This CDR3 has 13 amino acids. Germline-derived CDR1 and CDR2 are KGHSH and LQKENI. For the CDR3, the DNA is TGTGCCAGCTCACCCCTCCGGGAGGAGACCCAGTACTTC. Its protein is CASSPLREETQYF.

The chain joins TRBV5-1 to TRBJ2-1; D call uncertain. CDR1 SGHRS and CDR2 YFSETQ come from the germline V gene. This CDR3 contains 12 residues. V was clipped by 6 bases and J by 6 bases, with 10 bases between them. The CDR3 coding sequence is TGCGCCAGCAAGGTCGGCGGCAATGAGCAGTTCTTC. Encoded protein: CASKVGGNEQFF. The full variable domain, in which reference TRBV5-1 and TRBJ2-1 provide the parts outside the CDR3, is KAGVTQTPRYLIKTRGQQVTLSCSPISGHRSVSWYQQTPGQGLQFLFEYFSETQRNKGNFPGRFSGRQFSNSRSEMNVSTLELGDSALYLCASKVGGNEQFFGPGTRLTVL.